This entry concerns a single T cell receptor (beta chain). No antigen is known for it. The entry originates in a study of post-analysis software for immune sequencing data. Study at large: Disease trajectories encompassed relapsing-remitting, secondary progressive and progressive-relapsing multiple sclerosis. Study-level points and caveats: Comparison with controls showed significantly lower normalized Chao1 diversity in multiple sclerosis patients. Elevated frequency relative to controls characterized about 5 TRBV segments in patients, TRBV5-6, TRBV5-1 and TRBV20-1 among them. The F measure placed samples prepared in the same batch into strongly shared clusters.

The library was made from cDNA and included unique molecular identifiers. One entry per CDR3 protein, called by TCRdb with MiXCR from the PCR reads. The table lists roughly 730,000 distinct CDR3 sequences, 30% of them singletons. V was shortened by 0 bases and J by 5 bases, with 13 bases between the two germline ends. The germline V gene has CDR1 ENHRY and CDR2 SYGVKD. The CDR3 is 15 residues long. The TCR was taken from a girl aged 5-17 years with multiple sclerosis. Sequences were obtained from blood. This chain links TRBV10-3 with TRBJ1-2; D is perhaps TRBD1 (5 bases). The chain's CDR3 is CAISESIGQGYGYTF. The DNA of the CDR3 is TGTGCCATCAGTGAGTCGATCGGCCAGGGATATGGCTACACCTTC.